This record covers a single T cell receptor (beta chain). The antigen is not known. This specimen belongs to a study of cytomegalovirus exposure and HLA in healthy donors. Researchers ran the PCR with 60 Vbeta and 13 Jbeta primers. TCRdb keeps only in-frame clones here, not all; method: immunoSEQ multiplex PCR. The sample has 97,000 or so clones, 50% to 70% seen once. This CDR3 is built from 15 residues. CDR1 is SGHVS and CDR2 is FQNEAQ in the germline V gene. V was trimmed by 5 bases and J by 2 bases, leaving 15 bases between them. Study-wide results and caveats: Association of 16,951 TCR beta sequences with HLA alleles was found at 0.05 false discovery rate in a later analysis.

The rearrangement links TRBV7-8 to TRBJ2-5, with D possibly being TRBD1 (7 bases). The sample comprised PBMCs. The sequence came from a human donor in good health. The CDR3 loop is CASSPSAGQQETQYF. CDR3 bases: TGTGCCAGCAGCCCCTCGGCGGGACAGCAAGAGACCCAGTACTTC.